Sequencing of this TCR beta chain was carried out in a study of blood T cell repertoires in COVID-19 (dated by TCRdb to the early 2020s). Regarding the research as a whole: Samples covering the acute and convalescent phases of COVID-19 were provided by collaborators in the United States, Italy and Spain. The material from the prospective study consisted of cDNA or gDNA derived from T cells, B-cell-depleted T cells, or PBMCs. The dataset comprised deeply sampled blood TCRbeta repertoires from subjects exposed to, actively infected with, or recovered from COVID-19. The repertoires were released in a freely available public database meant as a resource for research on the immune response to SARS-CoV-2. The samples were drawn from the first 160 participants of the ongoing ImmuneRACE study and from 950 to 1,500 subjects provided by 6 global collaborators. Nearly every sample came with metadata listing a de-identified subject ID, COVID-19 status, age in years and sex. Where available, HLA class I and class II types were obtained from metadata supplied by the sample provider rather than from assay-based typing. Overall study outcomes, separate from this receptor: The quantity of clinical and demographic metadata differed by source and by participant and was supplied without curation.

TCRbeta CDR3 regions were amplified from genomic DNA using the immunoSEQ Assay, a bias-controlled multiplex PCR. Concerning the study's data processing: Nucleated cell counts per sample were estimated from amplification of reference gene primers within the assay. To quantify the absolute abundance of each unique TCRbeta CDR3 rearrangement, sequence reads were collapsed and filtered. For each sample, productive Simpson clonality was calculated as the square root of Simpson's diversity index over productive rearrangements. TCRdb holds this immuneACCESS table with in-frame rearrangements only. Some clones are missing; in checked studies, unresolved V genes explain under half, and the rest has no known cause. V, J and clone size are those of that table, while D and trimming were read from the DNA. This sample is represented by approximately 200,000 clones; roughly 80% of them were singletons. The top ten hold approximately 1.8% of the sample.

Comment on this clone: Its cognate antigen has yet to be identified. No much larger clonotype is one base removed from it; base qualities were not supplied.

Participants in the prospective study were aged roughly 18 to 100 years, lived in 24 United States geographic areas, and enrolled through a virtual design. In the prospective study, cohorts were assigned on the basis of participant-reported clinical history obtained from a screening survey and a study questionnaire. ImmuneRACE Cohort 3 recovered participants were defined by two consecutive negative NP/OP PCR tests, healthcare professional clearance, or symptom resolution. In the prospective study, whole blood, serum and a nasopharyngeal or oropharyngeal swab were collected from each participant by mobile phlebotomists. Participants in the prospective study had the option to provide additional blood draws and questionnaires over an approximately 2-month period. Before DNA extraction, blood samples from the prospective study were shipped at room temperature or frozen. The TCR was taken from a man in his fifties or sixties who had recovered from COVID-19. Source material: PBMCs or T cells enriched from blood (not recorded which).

The CDR3 is CASTQGSVGYGYTF. The DNA reads as follows: TGTGCCAGCACTCAGGGAAGTGTCGGCTATGGCTACACCTTC. The chain uses TRBV2 and TRBJ1-2; possibly the D gene is TRBD1, per 5 matching bases. The V end loses 7 bases and the J end loses 4 bases, and a stretch of 16 bases separates them. The CDR1 and CDR2 encoded by the germline V gene are SNHLY and FYNNEI. From the cysteine through the phenylalanine, the CDR3 covers 14 amino acids. The CDR3 DNA has 42 bases and is translated from base 1.